The 27 T cell receptor beta chains below were found in one sample sequenced in a study of cytomegalovirus exposure and HLA in healthy donors. Sequencing used immunoSEQ multiplex PCR; TCRdb keeps in-frame clones, though not all of them. The sample has approximately 120,000 clones; almost 90% are singletons. Sequencing was performed on PBMCs. The source is a woman under 30 in good health and CMV-seronegative.

This rearrangement joins TRBV27 to TRBJ2-3, with D perhaps matching TRBD2 (5 bases). The CDR3 totals 13 residues. The V and J ends lost 3 bases and 4 bases respectively, with 8 bases between them. Germline CDR1 and CDR2: MNHEY and SMNVEV (reference sequence). The CDR3 nucleotides are TGTGCCAGCAGTTTGAGGGTTTCAGATACGCAGTATTTT. It yields the protein CASSLRVSDTQYF.

V gene TRBV28 combines with J gene TRBJ1-1; D gene uncertain. Germline values: CDR1 MDHEN, CDR2 SYDVKM. Trimming shortened V by 4 bases and J by 7 bases, and 25 bases separated the two germline ends. There are 17 residues in the CDR3. In nucleotides, the CDR3 is TGTGCCAGCAGTTCCAGAGGCGGGCCGAACGTAGTTGGTGAAGCTTTCTTT. Amino acids: CASSSRGGPNVVGEAFF.

V gene TRBV7-3 combines with J gene TRBJ1-2; 10 bases match TRBD1. V dropped 5 bases and J dropped 4; count of bases not matched to a gene: 7. This CDR3 has 15 residues. Germline assignment: CDR1 SGHTA and CDR2 FQGTGA. The CDR3 protein is CASSPGQGILYGYTF. CDR3 DNA: TGTGCCAGCAGCCCGGGACAGGGGATTCTCTATGGCTACACCTTC.

This rearrangement joins TRBV9 to TRBJ2-4; 7 bases match TRBD1. Germline V gives CDR1 SGDLS, CDR2 YYNGEE. The CDR3 sequence is 15 residues long. The V gene end was trimmed by 0 bases and the J gene end by 7 bases; junction bases not matched to a gene: 7. The CDR3 sequence: CASSVDEGASNIQYF. DNA of the CDR3: TGTGCCAGCAGCGTAGATGAGGGGGCTTCGAACATTCAGTACTTC.

This clone was counted once. The chain couples TRBV6-5 to TRBJ1-2; TRBD1 agrees at 8 bases. Losses at the gene ends were 6 bases for V and 8 bases for J; bases not matched to a gene: 8. This CDR3 is built from 13 residues. Germline CDR1 is MNHEY and CDR2 is SVGAGI. CDR3 in amino acids: CASSRQGSGGYTF. In DNA form, the CDR3 reads TGTGCCAGCAGCCGACAGGGGTCTGGCGGCTACACCTTC.

This rearrangement joins TRBV6-1 to TRBJ2-4; tentative D call: TRBD1 (6 bases). Trimming pared 0 bases from V and 7 bases from J, leaving 16 bases between. Germline CDR1 reads MNHNS; CDR2 reads SASEGT. The CDR3 has 16 amino acids. CDR3 loop: CASSEARNTGQNIQYF. In DNA, the CDR3 is TGTGCCAGCAGTGAAGCGCGCAATACAGGGCAGAACATTCAGTACTTC.

V usage is TRBV4-3 and J usage is TRBJ1-5; D is unresolved. Trimming took off 0 bases at V and 1 base at J, with 7 bases between the two ends. The germline gives CDR1 LGHNA, CDR2 YSLEER. The CDR3 covers 15 residues. The DNA for the CDR3 is TGCGCCAGCAGCCAAGATCCGCAGAGCAATCAGCCCCAGCATTTT. It specifies CASSQDPQSNQPQHF.

This clone was recorded only once. V gene TRBV19 combines with J gene TRBJ1-3, with a tentative D call TRBD1 (6 bases). The CDR3 has 17 residues. Trimming stripped 5 bases from V and 2 bases from J, with 19 bases between. The germline CDR1 and CDR2 sequences are LNHDA and SQIVND (reference sequence). The CDR3 bases are TGTGCCAGTAGTCGAACCGCAGGGGCCAATGCTGGAAACACCATATATTTT. This encodes CASSRTAGANAGNTIYF.

This CDR3 reads CASTWGQGYQPQHF. The CDR3 DNA is TGTGCCAGTACCTGGGGGCAGGGCTATCAGCCCCAGCATTTT. The J gene is TRBJ1-5, the V gene TRBV19; perhaps TRBD1 as D (6 bases). CDR3 length: 14 residues. Looked up from germline, CDR1 is LNHDA and CDR2 is SQIVND (reference sequence). The V end was cut by 7 bases, the J end by 5 bases, with 15 bases between. Full variable domain (missing parts from reference TRBV19 and TRBJ1-5): DGGITQSPKYLFRKEGQNVTLSCEQNLNHDAMYWYRQDPGQGLRLIYYSQIVNDFQKGDIAEGYSVSREKKESFPLTVTSAQKNPTAFYLCASTWGQGYQPQHFGDGTRLSIL.

This chain links TRBV30 with TRBJ2-1, with TRBD2 matching 10 bases. The germline V gene has CDR1 GTSNPN and CDR2 SVGIG (reference sequence). The V gene end was trimmed by 2 bases and the J gene end by 5 bases; junction bases not matched to a gene: 6. The CDR3 runs to 15 residues. The CDR3 DNA reads TGTGCCTGGAGTTTCGGACTAGCGGAAGACAATGAGCAGTTCTTC. It yields the protein CAWSFGLAEDNEQFF.

The chain recombines TRBV5-4 with TRBJ1-2; a possible D gene is TRBD1 (5 bases). The V end lost 4 bases, the J end lost 3 bases, and 10 bases lay between the germline ends. Germline lookup yields CDR1 SGHNT and CDR2 YYREEE (reference sequence). This CDR3 comprises 13 residues. This chain's CDR3 is CASSKDKYYGYTF. CDR3 DNA: TGTGCCAGCAGCAAGGACAAGTACTATGGCTACACCTTC. The full variable domain, its missing parts supplied by reference TRBV5-4 and TRBJ1-2, is ETGVTQSPTHLIKTRGQQVTLRCSSQSGHNTVSWYQQALGQGPQFIFQYYREEENGRGNFPPRFSGLQFPNYSSELNVNALELDDSALYLCASSKDKYYGYTFGSGTRLTVV.

This chain links TRBV11-3 with TRBJ1-1, with D unresolved. Germline V gene sequence: CDR1 SGHNT, CDR2 YENEEA. The CDR3 covers 13 residues. The ends were cut back, 5 bases at V and 4 bases at J, with 11 bases in the middle. For the CDR3, the DNA is TGTGCCAGCAGCCACGGGGTTGGCACTGAAGCTTTCTTT. Translation gives CASSHGVGTEAFF.

This chain connects TRBV15 to TRBJ2-3, with a possible D match to TRBD1 (7 bases). Germline values: CDR1 LNHNV, CDR2 YYDKDF (reference sequence). Trimming removed 1 base at V and 2 bases at J, with 13 bases between. This CDR3 is built from 16 residues. The CDR3 nucleotides are TGTGCCACCAGCAGAGGTGGCAGGGGGGACACAGATACGCAGTATTTT. The encoded protein is CATSRGGRGDTDTQYF. Together with reference TRBV15 and TRBJ2-3, the CDR3 gives the full variable domain: DAMVIQNPRYQVTQFGKPVTLSCSQTLNHNVMYWYQQKSSQAPKLLFHYYDKDFNNEADTPDNFQSRRPNTSFCFLDIRSPGLGDTAMYLCATSRGGRGDTDTQYFGPGTRLTVL.

The rearrangement uses TRBV4-3 and TRBJ2-1; 13 bases line up with TRBD2. Germline CDR1 LGHNA, CDR2 YSLEER. After removal of 2 bases from V and 0 bases from J, the junction contained 10 bases not matched to a gene. The CDR3 is made up of 20 amino acids. The CDR3 nucleotides are TGCGCCAGCAGCCAACGACTAGCGGGAGGACCGAATAACTCCTACAATGAGCAGTTCTTC. Its protein is CASSQRLAGGPNNSYNEQFF.

The rearrangement joins TRBV4-2 to TRBJ1-6, with TRBD1 identical over 7 bases. CDR1 and CDR2 (germline): LGHNA, YNFKEQ. This CDR3 is 15 amino acids long. V lost 2 bases, J lost 9 bases, and 7 bases stayed unmatched. CDR3 protein: CASSQSWDSFSPLHF. The CDR3 region has the DNA TGTGCCAGCAGCCAATCGTGGGACAGCTTTTCACCCCTCCACTTT.

The chain couples TRBV5-4 to TRBJ2-3; perhaps TRBD1 as D (7 bases). The V gene's germline CDR1 is SGHNT and CDR2 YYREEE (reference sequence). Trimming left V 6 bases short and J 4 bases short, with 18 bases between. The CDR3 length is 15 residues. The CDR3 here is CASTPGGGWADTQYF. DNA of the CDR3: TGTGCCAGCACCCCAGGGGGAGGATGGGCAGATACGCAGTATTTT.

V is TRBV7-6 and J is TRBJ2-3; the D is unclear. Germline-derived CDR1 and CDR2 are SGHVS and FNYEAQ. V lost 2 bases and J lost 5, with 5 bases in between. CDR3 length: 12 residues. CDR3 in amino acids: CASSLSGDTQYF. DNA for the CDR3: TGTGCCAGCAGCTTATCGGGAGATACGCAGTATTTT.

The chain links TRBV4-1 to TRBJ1-1; 7 nucleotides agree with TRBD1. The V gene's germline CDR1 is MGHRA and CDR2 YSYEKL. V was pared by 0 bases and J by 0 bases, with 13 bases of the junction left unmatched. This CDR3 region has 19 residues. In nucleotides, the CDR3 is TGCGCCAGCAGCCAAGATACGGGTCGGGCAGGGGGTATGAACACTGAAGCTTTCTTT. This codes for CASSQDTGRAGGMNTEAFF.

The chain carries TRBV6-1 and TRBJ1-4; 8 bases line up with TRBD1. The junction had 4 bases not matched to a gene; V was cut back by 6 bases and J by 7 bases. The CDR3 is 13 residues long. Germline CDR1 MNHNS, CDR2 SASEGT. The CDR3 loop reads CASRQGAGEKLFF. CDR3 coding DNA: TGTGCCAGCAGGCAGGGGGCAGGTGAAAAACTGTTTTTT.

CDR3 bases: TGTGCCAGCGGCCGACAGGGGGCCGGGGAGACCCAGTACTTC. Protein product: CASGRQGAGETQYF. The rearrangement uses TRBV7-2 and TRBJ2-5; TRBD1 matches 10 bases. CDR3 size: 14 residues. CDR1 SGHTA and CDR2 FQGNSA come from the germline V gene. V trimming: 8 bases; J trimming: 5 bases; junction bases outside the gene matches: 8.

The rearrangement joins TRBV30 to TRBJ2-3; 7 nucleotides align to TRBD2. Germline assignment: CDR1 GTSNPN and CDR2 SVGIG (reference sequence). J gave up 2 bases and V 6 bases, and 14 bases lay outside the gene matches. The CDR3 extends over 16 amino acids. The CDR3 protein is CACVRRETKHTDTQYF. In DNA, the CDR3 is TGTGCCTGCGTACGGCGGGAGACTAAACACACAGATACGCAGTATTTT.

The chain couples TRBV9 to TRBJ1-6; D is possibly TRBD1 (5 bases). This CDR3 contains 13 residues. Germline V gene data show CDR1 as SGDLS and CDR2 as YYNGEE. Trimming left V 0 bases short and J 16 bases short, with 14 bases between. CDR3 protein: CASSVVESGKLHF. CDR3 in DNA: TGTGCCAGCAGCGTAGTGGAGTCAGGGAAGCTCCACTTT.

The CDR3 region has the DNA TGTGCCAGCAGTCTAGACAGGGGATTGAACACCGGGGAGCTGTTTTTT. Translated, it gives CASSLDRGLNTGELFF. The rearrangement links TRBV2 to TRBJ2-2; 8 bases agree with TRBD1. The germline CDR1 and CDR2 sequences are SNHLY and FYNNEI. The CDR3 contains 16 residues. V shed 5 bases, J shed 1 base, and the junction held 6 bases outside the gene matches.

The V and J genes are TRBV29-1 and TRBJ2-5; D is perhaps TRBD1 (6 bases). CDR1 is SQVTM, CDR2 ANQGSEA, per germline. This CDR3 is built from 13 residues. Trimming removed 4 bases from V and 5 bases from J, with 14 bases in between. Here the CDR3 reads CSVADRLGETQYF. CDR3 bases: TGCAGCGTTGCTGACAGGCTGGGGGAGACCCAGTACTTC.

The J gene is TRBJ2-7, the V gene TRBV19, with 7 bases aligning to TRBD1. CDR1 is LNHDA, CDR2 SQIVND, per germline (reference sequence). CDR3 length: 14 amino acids. Germline trimming cut 5 bases from V and 2 bases from J; bases unmatched to any gene: 6. The DNA for the CDR3 is TGTGCCAGTAGTCCCTGGACAGGACCCTACGAGCAGTACTTC. Translated, it gives CASSPWTGPYEQYF.

J is TRBJ2-1 and V is TRBV15, with 10 positions matching TRBD1. CDR1 LNHNV and CDR2 YYDKDF come from the germline V gene (reference sequence). This CDR3 contains 16 residues. The trim removed 1 base at V and 9 bases at J, leaving 9 bases unmatched. The CDR3 DNA reads TGTGCCACCAGCAGAGCGGGGACAGGGGATAGAGGTGAGCAGTTCTTC. This sequence encodes CATSRAGTGDRGEQFF.

This chain joins TRBV14 and TRBJ1-1; maybe TRBD1 (5 bases). Per the germline V gene, CDR1 is SGHDN and CDR2 is FVKESK. The CDR3 is made up of 16 amino acids. Trimming removed 0 bases from V and 1 base from J, with 12 bases in between. The chain's CDR3 is CASSQDLGQPNTEAFF. The CDR3 DNA reads as TGTGCCAGCAGCCAAGATTTGGGGCAGCCGAACACTGAAGCTTTCTTT. The whole variable domain, filled in from reference TRBV14 and TRBJ1-1, reads EAGVTQFPSHSVIEKGQTVTLRCDPISGHDNLYWYRRVMGKEIKFLLHFVKESKQDESGMPNNRFLAERTGGTYSTLKVQPAELEDSGVYFCASSQDLGQPNTEAFFGQGTRLTVV.